The next 21 T cell receptor beta chains were all read from a single sample in a study of cytomegalovirus exposure and HLA in healthy donors. The PCR used 60 Vbeta and 13 Jbeta primers. Assay: immunoSEQ multiplex PCR; the TCRdb copy retains only in-frame clones and omits some. There are over 110,000 clones in the sample; 78% occur only once, and about 2.5% lies in the top ten. Sequencing was carried out using PBMCs. The source is a woman under 30 in good health and CMV-seropositive.

The genes are TRBV2 and TRBJ1-6; TRBD1 matches at 8 bases. This CDR3 spans 18 amino acids. Germline V gene lookup returns CDR1 SNHLY and CDR2 FYNNEI. Unmatched junction bases numbered 16, after V lost 6 bases and J lost 6 bases. The chain's CDR3 is CASSEKARTGLSNSPLHF. DNA of the CDR3: TGTGCCAGCAGCGAAAAGGCAAGGACAGGGTTGTCTAATTCACCCCTCCACTTT. Together with reference TRBV2 and TRBJ1-6, the CDR3 gives the full variable domain: EPEVTQTPSHQVTQMGQEVILRCVPISNHLYFYWYRQILGQKVEFLVSFYNNEISEKSEIFDDQFSVERPDGSNFTLKIRSTKLEDSAMYFCASSEKARTGLSNSPLHFGNGTRLTVT.

The J gene is TRBJ2-1, the V gene TRBV10-3; a weak D match, TRBD2 (5 bases). Germline V gene sequence: CDR1 ENHRY, CDR2 SYGVKD. The CDR3 has 15 residues. V was pared by 6 bases and J by 1 base, with 13 bases between. CDR3 loop: CAISEDLASYNEQFF. The CDR3 nucleotides are TGTGCCATCAGCGAGGACTTAGCGTCCTACAATGAGCAGTTCTTC.

The rearrangement links TRBV5-4 to TRBJ1-5; D might be TRBD1 (5 bases). This CDR3 contains 15 residues. Deletions cut 0 bases from V and 6 bases from J, with 13 bases between. Per germline, CDR1 SGHNT and CDR2 YYREEE (reference sequence). The CDR3 region is CASSLGPGFTQPQHF. CDR3 in DNA: TGTGCCAGCAGCTTGGGGCCAGGGTTCACTCAGCCCCAGCATTTT.

This clone has a handful of counts. The V call is TRBV7-9, the J call TRBJ1-1; 7 nucleotides align to TRBD1. The V gene's germline CDR1 is SEHNR and CDR2 FQNEAQ (reference sequence). Trimming at V came to 4 bases and at J to 3 bases, leaving 8 bases not matched to a gene. The CDR3 covers 15 residues. Here the CDR3 DNA reads TGTGCCAGCAGCTCGACAGGGATTTCTCACACTGAAGCTTTCTTT. Its translation: CASSSTGISHTEAFF.

The chain combines TRBV11-2 with TRBJ2-5; D possibly corresponds to TRBD2 (5 bases). CDR1 and CDR2 from the germline V gene are SGHAT and FQNNGV. Trimming removed 3 bases at V and 3 bases at J, with 14 bases between. The CDR3 covers 15 residues. The CDR3 spells CASSFLPTTKETQYF. Here the CDR3 DNA reads TGTGCCAGCAGCTTTCTCCCAACGACTAAAGAGACCCAGTACTTC.

The gene calls are TRBV6-1 and TRBJ1-6; 7 bases align to TRBD1. The CDR3 has 13 amino acids. Losses at the gene ends were 7 bases for V and 10 bases for J; bases not matched to a gene: 7. Germline V gives CDR1 MNHNS, CDR2 SASEGT. CDR3 nucleotide sequence: TGTGCCAGCATTTCAGGGGGTGGGTCACCCCTCCACTTT. This translates into CASISGGGSPLHF.

The rearrangement uses TRBV5-1 and TRBJ2-6, with D perhaps TRBD1 (6 bases). The CDR3 is 16 amino acids. V shed 0 bases and J shed 2 bases, with 9 bases lying between them. Germline lookup yields CDR1 SGHRS and CDR2 YFSETQ. This CDR3 is CASSLVQGTGANVLTF. The CDR3 DNA reads as TGCGCCAGCAGCTTGGTGCAGGGGACTGGGGCCAACGTCCTGACTTTC.

CDR3 sequence: CASSQPRDRANTGEKLFF. DNA of the CDR3: TGCGCCAGCAGCCAACCCCGGGACAGGGCAAACACGGGTGAAAAACTGTTTTTT. The chain combines TRBV4-1 with TRBJ1-4, with 9 bases identical to TRBD1. V dropped 2 bases and J dropped 7; count of bases not matched to a gene: 14. The CDR3 has 18 residues. In germline, CDR1 is MGHRA, CDR2 YSYEKL.

This sequence joins TRBV6-6 and TRBJ1-4; tentative D call: TRBD1 (5 bases). The CDR3 loop spans 14 amino acids. Germline-derived CDR1 and CDR2 are MNHNY and SVGAGI (reference sequence). The ends were cut back, 6 bases at V and 12 bases at J, with 20 bases in the middle. In DNA, the CDR3 is TGTGCCAGCAGCCCGGACACCGTCAATGGGGAACTGTTTTTT. As protein: CASSPDTVNGELFF.

The chain carries TRBV6-5 and TRBJ1-3; the match to TRBD1 covers 8 bases. Germline CDR1 and CDR2: MNHEY and SVGAGI. V trimming: 7 bases; J trimming: 2 bases; junction bases outside the gene matches: 7. The CDR3 is 15 amino acids. The CDR3 DNA reads TGTGCCAGCAACATAAGGACAGGGACTGGAAACACCATATATTTT. Amino acids: CASNIRTGTGNTIYF.

The rearrangement links TRBV30 to TRBJ1-1, with a tentative D call TRBD1 (5 bases). The ends were cut back, 3 bases at V and 4 bases at J, with 9 bases in the middle. Germline-derived CDR1 and CDR2 are GTSNPN and SVGIG (reference sequence). The CDR3 has 12 amino acids. CDR3: CAWREGPTEAFF. The DNA of the CDR3 is TGTGCCTGGAGGGAGGGGCCCACTGAAGCTTTCTTT.

V is TRBV7-8 and J is TRBJ2-2, with D uncertain. Germline V gene sequence: CDR1 SGHVS, CDR2 FQNEAQ. This CDR3 contains 16 residues. The V end lost 1 base, the J end lost 0 bases, and 9 bases lay between the germline ends. This CDR3 is CASSLVAQTNTGELFF. DNA for the CDR3: TGTGCCAGCAGCTTAGTGGCACAAACGAACACCGGGGAGCTGTTTTTT.

This clone was seen a single time. This chain links TRBV6-1 with TRBJ1-5; TRBD1 matches 9 bases. This CDR3 comprises 15 residues. V dropped 7 bases and J dropped 7; count of bases not matched to a gene: 11. Germline V gene lookup returns CDR1 MNHNS and CDR2 SASEGT. In nucleotides, the CDR3 is TGTGCCAGCACCACCGAGGGGACAGGGCCCCAGCCCCAGCATTTT. Amino acid sequence: CASTTEGTGPQPQHF.

The rearrangement links TRBV5-7 to TRBJ1-1; D gene uncertain. TRBV5-7 is sorted into the ORF group, with uncertain function. Trimming took 5 bases from V and 0 from J, leaving 20 bases between them. CDR3 length: 17 residues. CDR3 in amino acids: CASRDGLFPSLNTEAFF. CDR3 bases: TGTGCCAGCAGAGATGGACTTTTCCCCTCTCTGAACACTGAAGCTTTCTTT.

J is TRBJ2-7 and V is TRBV5-1; 7 bases fit TRBD1. Per the germline V gene, CDR1 is SGHRS and CDR2 is YFSETQ. This CDR3 has 12 amino acids. V shed 3 bases and J 4 bases; nucleotides not matched to a gene: 1. The CDR3 protein is CASSSTGYEQYF. The CDR3 DNA reads TGCGCCAGCAGCTCGACAGGGTACGAGCAGTACTTC. The variable domain in full, completed from reference TRBV5-1 and TRBJ2-7, reads KAGVTQTPRYLIKTRGQQVTLSCSPISGHRSVSWYQQTPGQGLQFLFEYFSETQRNKGNFPGRFSGRQFSNSRSEMNVSTLELGDSALYLCASSSTGYEQYFGPGTRLTVT.

This chain joins TRBV30 and TRBJ1-2, with D maybe TRBD1 (6 bases). There are 13 residues in the CDR3. The ends were cut back, 6 bases at V and 5 bases at J, with 16 bases in the middle. CDR1 is GTSNPN, CDR2 SVGIG, per germline (reference sequence). CDR3 in amino acids: CACRKDSPYGYTF. As DNA, the CDR3 is TGTGCCTGCCGGAAGGACAGCCCTTATGGCTACACCTTC.

The chain carries TRBV5-4 and TRBJ1-2; D not certain. Germline lookup yields CDR1 SGHNT and CDR2 YYREEE (reference sequence). V lost 0 bases to trimming and J lost 1 base, with 10 bases between them. The CDR3 covers 15 residues. CDR3 nucleotide sequence: TGTGCCAGCAGCTTGGGGGAGGCTAATAACTATGGCTACACCTTC. It codes for CASSLGEANNYGYTF. The variable domain in full, completed from reference TRBV5-4 and TRBJ1-2, reads ETGVTQSPTHLIKTRGQQVTLRCSSQSGHNTVSWYQQALGQGPQFIFQYYREEENGRGNFPPRFSGLQFPNYSSELNVNALELDDSALYLCASSLGEANNYGYTFGSGTRLTVV.

The chain carries TRBV12-5 and TRBJ2-3; unclear D gene. The V end was cut by 2 bases, the J end by 4 bases, with 7 bases between. CDR3 length equals 13 residues. Germline V lookup: CDR1 LGHNT, CDR2 FRNRAP. The CDR3 DNA is TGTGCTAGTGGTTTGTACAGTGCAGATACGCAGTATTTT. Protein product: CASGLYSADTQYF. The full variable domain, with the rest looked up from reference TRBV12-5 and TRBJ2-3, is DARVTQTPRHKVTEMGQEVTMRCQPILGHNTVFWYRQTMMQGLELLAYFRNRAPLDDSGMPKDRFSAEMPDATLATLKIQPSEPRDSAVYFCASGLYSADTQYFGPGTRLTVL.

V and J are TRBV28 and TRBJ1-1, with 7 positions matching TRBD1. The ends lost 4 bases at V and 1 base at J; junction bases unmatched: 3. Germline assignment: CDR1 MDHEN and CDR2 SYDVKM. CDR3 length equals 14 residues. CDR3 bases: TGTGCCAGCAGTTGGGACAGACGGAACACTGAAGCTTTCTTT. Translated, it gives CASSWDRRNTEAFF.

In its sample, this clone was seen a few times. The chain joins TRBV7-9 to TRBJ2-2, with D possibly matching TRBD2 (6 bases). Germline lookup yields CDR1 SEHNR and CDR2 FQNEAQ (reference sequence). The CDR3 has 16 residues. V lost 2 bases and J lost 4, with 14 bases in between. The CDR3 region is CASSLWRGKGTGELFF. The CDR3 DNA follows: TGTGCCAGCAGCTTATGGAGGGGCAAGGGCACCGGGGAGCTGTTTTTT.

The chain uses TRBV11-2 and TRBJ1-2; a possible D gene is TRBD1 (5 bases). This CDR3 spans 13 amino acids. Germline V gene sequence: CDR1 SGHAT, CDR2 FQNNGV. Trimming shortened V by 3 bases and J by 4 bases, and 9 bases separated the two germline ends. The CDR3 DNA follows: TGTGCCAGCAGCTTCGGGGGAGGCTATGGCTACACCTTC. This codes for CASSFGGGYGYTF.